The T cell receptor beta chain described here comes from a study of T-cell memory formation after mild COVID-19. Across the study: Across donors, TCR clusters were largely donor specific.

TCRdb reprocessed the 5' RACE reads via MiXCR and lists one record per CDR3 protein. The repertoire holds approximately 300,000 distinct CDR3 sequences, with 15% to 20% as singletons. This clonotype occurred a few times. This CDR3 is built from 17 residues. Germline CDR1 and CDR2: LGHNA and YSLEER. The J segment lost 1 base and the V segment lost 1 base, leaving 9 bases of the junction unmatched. Specimen: PBMCs or a T cell subset sorted from them (not recorded which). The chain carries TRBV4-3 and TRBJ1-1; TRBD1 aligns across 7 bases. This sequence originates from a man aged 18 to 29 who had mild COVID-19 (a few samples of this study predate the infection). Cell type and time point are not known. CDR3 coding DNA: TGCGCCAGCAGCCAAGTCGGAACAGGGGCCGAGAACACTGAAGCTTTCTTT. Amino acid sequence: CASSQVGTGAENTEAFF.